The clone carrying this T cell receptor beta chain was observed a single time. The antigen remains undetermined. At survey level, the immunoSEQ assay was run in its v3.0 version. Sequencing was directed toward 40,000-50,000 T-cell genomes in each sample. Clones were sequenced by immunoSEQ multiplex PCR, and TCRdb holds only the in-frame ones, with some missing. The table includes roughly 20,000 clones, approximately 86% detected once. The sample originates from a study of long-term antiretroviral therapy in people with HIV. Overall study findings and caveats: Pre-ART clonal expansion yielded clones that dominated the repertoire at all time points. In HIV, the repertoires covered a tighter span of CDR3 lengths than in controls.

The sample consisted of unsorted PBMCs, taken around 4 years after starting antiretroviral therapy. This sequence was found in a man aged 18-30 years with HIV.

The CDR3 sequence is CATSRFGTYEQYV. The CDR3 nucleotides read TGTGCCACCAGCAGGTTCGGGACCTACGAGCAGTACGTC. The V call is TRBV15, the J call TRBJ2-7; TRBD2 is a possible D gene (5 bases). The germline CDR1 and CDR2 sequences are LNHNV and YYDKDF (reference sequence). The CDR3 is 13 residues long. The V end was cut by 3 bases, the J end by 2 bases, with 8 bases between.